Presented here are 14 T cell receptor beta chains from one specimen sequenced in a study of blood T cells in healthy people across ages. The use of a sample-barcoded 5' primer and a J-beta primer mix characterized a second PCR of 7 to 11 cycles. Each CDR3 protein gets one entry after TCRdb re-called the 5' RACE reads with MiXCR. Of about 1.6 million distinct CDR3 sequences in the sample, approximately 32% were seen once. The specimen sequenced was blood. These receptors originate from a woman aged 30 to 39 in good health.

The chain combines TRBV29-1 with TRBJ1-2, with D perhaps TRBD1 (5 bases). V lost 3 bases and J 2 bases, leaving 13 bases between the germline ends. CDR3 length equals 14 residues. Germline CDR1 is SQVTM and CDR2 is ANQGSEA. Here the CDR3 reads CSVDGQGANYGYTF. In nucleotides, the CDR3 is TGCAGCGTTGACGGGCAGGGAGCCAACTATGGCTACACCTTC.

The chain combines TRBV5-1 with TRBJ1-2, with a possible D match to TRBD1 (5 bases). V dropped 3 bases and J dropped 0 bases, with 12 bases sitting between them. Germline V lookup: CDR1 SGHRS, CDR2 YFSETQ. This CDR3 is built from 15 residues. Here the CDR3 DNA reads TGCGCCAGCAGCTCATTGACAGAAGCTAACTATGGCTACACCTTC. It yields the protein CASSSLTEANYGYTF.

This clonotype was found once. A read error may produce the germline difference seen at one junction end. The gene calls are TRBV15 and TRBJ2-2; D call uncertain. Germline V gives CDR1 LNHNV, CDR2 YYDKDF (reference sequence). There are 16 residues in the CDR3. The CDR3 is CATSRDWAGAAGELFF. The CDR3 nucleotides are TGCGCCACCAGCAGAGATTGGGCTGGCGCGGCCGGGGAGCTGTTTTTT.

The V call is TRBV5-1, the J call TRBJ2-1; D is possibly TRBD2 (6 bases). Trimming cost V 2 bases and J 4 bases, with 13 bases left between them. The CDR3 is 15 residues long. The germline V gene has CDR1 SGHRS and CDR2 YFSETQ. The CDR3 sequence: CASSFDWAGYNEQFF. In DNA form, the CDR3 reads TGCGCCAGCAGCTTCGACTGGGCGGGGTACAATGAGCAGTTCTTC.

The rearrangement uses TRBV28 and TRBJ1-6, with TRBD1 matching 7 bases. Germline values: CDR1 MDHEN, CDR2 SYDVKM. The junction had 7 bases not matched to a gene; V was cut back by 9 bases and J by 2 bases. This CDR3 spans 15 amino acids. The CDR3 DNA reads as TGTGCCAGTAACGACAGGGACACCTATAATTCACCCCTCCACTTT. Translating gives CASNDRDTYNSPLHF.

The chain recombines TRBV27 with TRBJ2-7; 13 nucleotides agree with TRBD2. The CDR3 is 14 amino acids. J gave up 2 bases and V 7 bases, and 2 bases lay outside the gene matches. CDR1 and CDR2 from the germline V gene are MNHEY and SMNVEV (reference sequence). CDR3 sequence: CASMGLAGPYEQYF. The CDR3 coding sequence is TGTGCCAGCATGGGACTAGCGGGACCCTACGAGCAGTACTTC.

Remarks on this clonotype: Given a much more abundant clone one base away, this may be a read error. The rearrangement uses TRBV20-1 and TRBJ2-5; weak D call: TRBD2 (5 bases). The V gene lost 3 bases and the J gene lost 4 bases, with 15 bases spanning the gap. This CDR3 is built from 14 residues. CDR1 and CDR2 from the germline V gene are DFQATT and SNEGSKA (reference sequence). This CDR3 is CSARTPEGPETQYF. The CDR3 DNA is TGCAGTGCTAGGACCCCCGAGGGCCCAGAGACCCAGTACTTC.

The rearrangement uses TRBV5-1 and TRBJ2-3, with D possibly TRBD2 on 5 matching bases. CDR1 and CDR2 (germline): SGHRS, YFSETQ. The CDR3 extends over 14 amino acids. The V and J ends lost 6 bases and 3 bases respectively, with 14 bases between them. The CDR3 bases are TGCGCCAGCACCCCGAATCCGGGGACAGATACGCAGTATTTT. Its translation is CASTPNPGTDTQYF. Full variable domain (remainder filled in from reference TRBV5-1 and TRBJ2-3): KAGVTQTPRYLIKTRGQQVTLSCSPISGHRSVSWYQQTPGQGLQFLFEYFSETQRNKGNFPGRFSGRQFSNSRSEMNVSTLELGDSALYLCASTPNPGTDTQYFGPGTRLTVL.

This chain joins TRBV4-2 and TRBJ2-1; TRBD1 matches at 7 bases. V was clipped by 0 bases and J by 6 bases; unmatched bases: 5. The CDR3 has 15 amino acids. Germline CDR1 and CDR2: LGHNA and YNFKEQ. Written as DNA, the CDR3 is TGTGCCAGCAGCCAAGATTGGGCAGGGGGCAATGAGCAGTTCTTC. Amino acids: CASSQDWAGGNEQFF.

This sequence joins TRBV5-1 and TRBJ1-2; D perhaps matches TRBD1 (6 bases). This CDR3 spans 14 amino acids. V was cut by 4 bases and J by 0 bases, with 10 bases left in between. Looked up from germline, CDR1 is SGHRS and CDR2 is YFSETQ. CDR3 loop: CASSIQGSNYGYTF. CDR3 bases: TGCGCCAGCAGCATACAGGGATCTAACTATGGCTACACCTTC.

V and J are TRBV2 and TRBJ2-3; D not resolved. CDR1 and CDR2 from the germline V gene are SNHLY and FYNNEI. V lost 7 bases, J lost 0 bases, and 14 bases lay in between. CDR3 size: 15 residues. The CDR3 sequence: CASIGGRISTDTQYF. CDR3 nucleotides: TGTGCCAGCATAGGCGGTCGTATTAGCACAGATACGCAGTATTTT.

This clonotype appeared many times. The chain couples TRBV10-3 to TRBJ1-5, with 9 bases identical to TRBD1. The germline gives CDR1 ENHRY, CDR2 SYGVKD. V lost 4 bases to trimming and J lost 5 bases; unmatched junction nucleotides: 6. This CDR3 region has 15 residues. The CDR3 region has the DNA TGTGCCATCAGTGCCACCACAGGGGGCGATCAGCCCCAGCATTTT. Its translation is CAISATTGGDQPQHF.

This chain uses TRBV5-5 with TRBJ2-3, with D possibly TRBD2 on 5 matching bases. This CDR3 is built from 13 residues. CDR1 and CDR2 (germline): SGHKS, YYEKEE (reference sequence). The ends were cut back, 9 bases at V and 6 bases at J, with 17 bases in the middle. CDR3 amino acids: CATSFGDFDTQYF. The CDR3 DNA sequence: TGTGCCACTTCATTCGGGGATTTCGATACGCAGTATTTT.

This clonotype showed up many times. The chain uses TRBV6-1 and TRBJ2-7; 9 nucleotides line up with TRBD2. CDR3 length: 14 amino acids. V lost 3 bases and J lost 4; bases outside the gene matches: 4. CDR1 and CDR2 from the germline V gene are MNHNS and SASEGT. CDR3 nucleotide sequence: TGTGCCAGCAGTGAGGCGGGAGGGGCGTACGAGCAGTACTTC. Translating gives CASSEAGGAYEQYF.